This T cell receptor beta chain was recovered during a study of CD8+CD57+ T cells in acquired aplastic anemia. Study details: The sorted CD4+ and CD8+ cells yielded an average around 3 ug of DNA.

Profiles of TCR beta VDJ and CDR3 were generated from a genomic DNA template. Using its own MiXCR run on the reads, TCRdb lists one record per CDR3 protein. The sample consists of some 42,000 distinct CDR3 sequences, 68% of them appearing once. Material for sequencing was sorted CD4+, CD8+, or CD8+CD57+ T cells (not recorded which) from PBMCs. This TCR was recovered from a human donor in good health, serving as a control.

In nucleotides, the CDR3 is TGCAACGCCGGGACAGGGGTCTCCTACGAGCAGTACTTC. Translating gives CNAGTGVSYEQYF. The genes are TRBV29-1 and TRBJ2-7; 10 nucleotides align to TRBD1. In germline, CDR1 is SQVTM, CDR2 ANQGSEA. This CDR3 contains 13 residues.